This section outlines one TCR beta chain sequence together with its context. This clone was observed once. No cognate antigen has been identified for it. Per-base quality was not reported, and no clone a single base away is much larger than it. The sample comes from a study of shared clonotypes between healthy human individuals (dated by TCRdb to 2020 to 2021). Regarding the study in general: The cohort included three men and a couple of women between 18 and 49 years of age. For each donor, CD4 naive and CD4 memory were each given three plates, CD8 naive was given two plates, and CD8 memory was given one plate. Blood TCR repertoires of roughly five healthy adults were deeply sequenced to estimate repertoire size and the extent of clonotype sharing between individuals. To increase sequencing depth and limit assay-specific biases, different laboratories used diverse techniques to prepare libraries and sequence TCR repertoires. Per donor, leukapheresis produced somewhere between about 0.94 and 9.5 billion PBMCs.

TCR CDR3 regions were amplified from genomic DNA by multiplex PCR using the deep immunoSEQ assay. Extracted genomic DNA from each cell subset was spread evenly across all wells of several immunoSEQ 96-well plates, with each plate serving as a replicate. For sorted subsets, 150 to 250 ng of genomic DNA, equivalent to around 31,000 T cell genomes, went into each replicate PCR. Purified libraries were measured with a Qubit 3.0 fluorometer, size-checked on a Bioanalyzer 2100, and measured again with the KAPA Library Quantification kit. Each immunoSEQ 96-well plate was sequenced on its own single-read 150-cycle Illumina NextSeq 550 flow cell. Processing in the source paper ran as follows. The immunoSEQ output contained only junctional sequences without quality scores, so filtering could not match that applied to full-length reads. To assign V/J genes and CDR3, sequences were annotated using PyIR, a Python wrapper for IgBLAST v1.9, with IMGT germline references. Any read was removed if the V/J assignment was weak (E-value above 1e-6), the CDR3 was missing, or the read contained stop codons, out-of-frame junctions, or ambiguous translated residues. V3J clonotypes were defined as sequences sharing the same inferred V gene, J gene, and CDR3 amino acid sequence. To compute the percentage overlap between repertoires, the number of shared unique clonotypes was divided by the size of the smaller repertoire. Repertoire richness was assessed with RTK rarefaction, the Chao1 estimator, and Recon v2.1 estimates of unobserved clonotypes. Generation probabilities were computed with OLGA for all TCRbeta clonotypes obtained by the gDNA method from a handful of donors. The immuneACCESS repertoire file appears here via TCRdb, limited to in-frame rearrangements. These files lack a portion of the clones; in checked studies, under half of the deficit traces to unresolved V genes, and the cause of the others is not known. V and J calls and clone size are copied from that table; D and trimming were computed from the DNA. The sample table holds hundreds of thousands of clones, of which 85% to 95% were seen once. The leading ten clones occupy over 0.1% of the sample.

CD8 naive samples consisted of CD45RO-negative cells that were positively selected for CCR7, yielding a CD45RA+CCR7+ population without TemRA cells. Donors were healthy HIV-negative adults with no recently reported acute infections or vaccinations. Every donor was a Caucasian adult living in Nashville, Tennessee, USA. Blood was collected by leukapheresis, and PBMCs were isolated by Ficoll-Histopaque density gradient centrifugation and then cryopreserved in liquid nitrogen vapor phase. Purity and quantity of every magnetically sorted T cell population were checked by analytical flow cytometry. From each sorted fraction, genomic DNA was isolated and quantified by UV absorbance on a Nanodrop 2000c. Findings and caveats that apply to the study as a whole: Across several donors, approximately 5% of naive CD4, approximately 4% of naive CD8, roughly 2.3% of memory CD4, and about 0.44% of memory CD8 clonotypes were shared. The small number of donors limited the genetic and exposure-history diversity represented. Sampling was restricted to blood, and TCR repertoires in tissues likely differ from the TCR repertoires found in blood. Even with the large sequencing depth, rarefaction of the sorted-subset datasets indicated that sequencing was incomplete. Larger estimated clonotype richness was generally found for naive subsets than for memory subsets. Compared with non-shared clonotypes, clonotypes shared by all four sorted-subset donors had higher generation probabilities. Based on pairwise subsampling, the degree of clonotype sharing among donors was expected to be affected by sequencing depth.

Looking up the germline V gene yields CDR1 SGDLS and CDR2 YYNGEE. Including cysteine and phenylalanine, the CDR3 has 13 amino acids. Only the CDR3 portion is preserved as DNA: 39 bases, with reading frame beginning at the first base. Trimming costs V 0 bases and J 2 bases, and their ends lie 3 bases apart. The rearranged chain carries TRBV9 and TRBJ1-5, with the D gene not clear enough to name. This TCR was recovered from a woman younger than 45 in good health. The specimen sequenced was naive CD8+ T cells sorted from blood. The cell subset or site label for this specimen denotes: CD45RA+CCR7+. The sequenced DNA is TGTGCCAGCAGCGTAGCCGGCAATCAGCCCCAGCATTTT. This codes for CASSVAGNQPQHF.